One and the same sample provided the 22 T cell receptor beta chains below, sequenced in a study of T cell responses to AZD1222 COVID-19 vaccine. Here immunoSEQ multiplex PCR was the method, and the copy in TCRdb shows in-frame clones only, minus some. The sample lists around 130,000 clones; around 85% were seen once. Sequencing was performed on peripheral blood, taken on day 0 of AZD1222 vaccination. The receptors originated from an adult in good health.

The chain combines TRBV14 with TRBJ2-3; the D is unclear. The CDR3 covers 13 residues. From germline, CDR1 is SGHDN and CDR2 FVKESK. With 1 base removed from V and 2 bases from J, the gap between germline ends came to 4 bases. The CDR3 reads CASSQGLTDTQYF. In nucleotides, the CDR3 is TGTGCCAGCAGCCAAGGCCTCACAGATACGCAGTATTTT.

The count of this clone is one. The J gene is TRBJ2-5, the V gene TRBV5-1, with 9 bases matching TRBD1. Unmatched junction bases numbered 8, after V lost 6 bases and J lost 5 bases. Germline CDR1 SGHRS, CDR2 YFSETQ. The CDR3 sequence is 14 residues long. CDR3 nucleotides: TGCGCCAGCACCGGTGGGACAGGGTCGGAGACCCAGTACTTC. It codes for CASTGGTGSETQYF.

This chain uses TRBV10-1 with TRBJ1-5; perhaps TRBD1 as D (5 bases). Germline lookup yields CDR1 WNHNN and CDR2 SYGVQD (reference sequence). The CDR3 length is 13 residues. With 0 bases removed from V and 7 bases from J, the gap between germline ends came to 7 bases. The CDR3 DNA sequence: TGCGCCAGCAGTGAGTCCGGGGGACAGCCCCAGCATTTT. Protein product: CASSESGGQPQHF.

The rearrangement links TRBV9 to TRBJ2-3; D gene ambiguous. This CDR3 comprises 12 residues. The V gene's germline CDR1 is SGDLS and CDR2 YYNGEE. The V end lost 4 bases, the J end lost 0 bases, and 3 bases lay between the germline ends. The CDR3 is CASSISTDTQYF. The CDR3, as DNA: TGTGCCAGCAGCATAAGCACAGATACGCAGTATTTT.

The chain joins TRBV4-3 to TRBJ2-4; no firm D call. The germline CDR1 and CDR2 sequences are LGHNA and YSLEER. V dropped 1 base and J dropped 2 bases, with 9 bases sitting between them. This CDR3 spans 15 amino acids. Written as DNA, the CDR3 is TGCGCCAGCAGCCAAGGGGTAGCTACCAAAAACATTCAGTACTTC. Protein product: CASSQGVATKNIQYF.

The chain employs TRBV13 and TRBJ2-6; D is undetermined. V lost 0 bases and J 3 bases, leaving 6 bases between the germline ends. Germline V lookup: CDR1 PRHDT, CDR2 FYEKMQ (reference sequence). The CDR3 has 15 residues. CDR3 coding DNA: TGTGCCAGCAGCTTAGGAGTCGGTGGGGCCAACGTCCTGACTTTC. The encoded protein is CASSLGVGGANVLTF.

The DNA for the CDR3 is TGTGCCAGCAGTTTAGGTGGGGCCAATGTCGGGGGCTACACCTTC. Translated: CASSLGGANVGGYTF. The chain uses TRBV28 and TRBJ1-2; D perhaps matches TRBD1 (5 bases). Between the trimmed V and J ends, which lost 2 bases and 8 bases, there was a span of 18 bases. The CDR3 is 15 residues long. Germline V gives CDR1 MDHEN, CDR2 SYDVKM.

J is TRBJ1-2 and V is TRBV7-9; D is possibly TRBD1 (5 bases). CDR1 and CDR2 (germline): SEHNR, FQNEAQ (reference sequence). Trimming cost V 5 bases and J 6 bases, with 19 bases left between them. There are 15 residues in the CDR3. CDR3 in amino acids: CASSPTQGSDHGYTF. The CDR3 bases are TGTGCCAGCAGCCCCACTCAGGGCTCGGACCATGGCTACACCTTC.

The rearrangement joins TRBV5-1 to TRBJ2-3; tentative D call: TRBD1 (6 bases). This CDR3 is 14 amino acids long. Per germline, CDR1 SGHRS and CDR2 YFSETQ. V was shortened by 5 bases and J by 6 bases, with 16 bases between the two germline ends. CDR3 coding DNA: TGCGCCAGCAGTTCGAGCAGGGGAAGGGATACGCAGTATTTT. It codes for CASSSSRGRDTQYF.

The genes are TRBV6-5 and TRBJ1-2; D uncertain. This CDR3 has 13 amino acids. The germline V gene encodes CDR1 MNHEY and CDR2 SVGAGI. V was clipped by 8 bases and J by 2 bases, with 12 bases between them. CDR3 DNA: TGTGCCAGCCGGTGGGGATTAAACTATGGCTACACCTTC. Protein sequence: CASRWGLNYGYTF.

This chain connects TRBV14 to TRBJ2-7, with 9 bases fitting TRBD1. CDR1 and CDR2 from the germline V gene are SGHDN and FVKESK. The CDR3 totals 15 residues. The junction had 10 bases not matched to a gene; V was cut back by 6 bases and J by 4 bases. The CDR3 DNA sequence: TGTGCCAGCAGTTCCAACCGGGACAGGGTATACGAGCAGTACTTC. It specifies CASSSNRDRVYEQYF.

The rearrangement joins TRBV18 to TRBJ1-1; maybe TRBD1 (5 bases). The germline V gene encodes CDR1 KGHSH and CDR2 LQKENI. The CDR3 spans 14 residues. V was cut by 4 bases and J by 0 bases, with 9 bases left in between. CDR3 sequence: CASSQGFMNTEAFF. The CDR3 DNA is TGTGCCAGCTCACAGGGGTTCATGAACACTGAAGCTTTCTTT.

The chain is built from TRBV4-1 and TRBJ1-6, with D maybe TRBD1 (6 bases). The CDR3 is 14 residues long. Looked up from germline, CDR1 is MGHRA and CDR2 is YSYEKL. Trimming cost V 0 bases and J 10 bases, with 10 bases left between them. CDR3 amino acids: CASSQDRGESPLHF. Written as DNA, the CDR3 is TGCGCCAGCAGCCAAGACAGGGGCGAATCACCCCTCCACTTT.

This rearrangement joins TRBV6-1 to TRBJ1-1; D unclear. CDR1 is MNHNS and CDR2 is SASEGT in the germline V gene. This CDR3 is 19 amino acids long. The ends were cut back, 0 bases at V and 1 base at J, with 21 bases in the middle. In DNA, the CDR3 is TGTGCCAGCAGTGAAGCGGGCCTGGTCGTAATTCTGGGGAACACTGAAGCTTTCTTT. Translation: CASSEAGLVVILGNTEAFF.

The J gene is TRBJ1-3, the V gene TRBV6-5; D unresolved. CDR3 length: 14 residues. Germline values: CDR1 MNHEY, CDR2 SVGAGI. V dropped 0 bases and J dropped 4 bases, with 7 bases sitting between them. As DNA, the CDR3 is TGTGCCAGCAGTTACTCGTCACAGGGAAACACCATATATTTT. As protein: CASSYSSQGNTIYF.

The chain is built from TRBV11-2 and TRBJ1-3, with D unclear. Per germline, CDR1 SGHAT and CDR2 FQNNGV. The CDR3 has 11 residues. The germline V and J ends were trimmed by 1 base and 5 bases, with 0 bases remaining between them. Here the CDR3 reads CASSLGNTIYF. The CDR3 DNA sequence: TGTGCCAGCAGCTTAGGAAACACCATATATTTT. The variable domain in full, completed from reference TRBV11-2 and TRBJ1-3, reads EAGVAQSPRYKIIEKRQSVAFWCNPISGHATLYWYQQILGQGPKLLIQFQNNGVVDDSQLPKDRFSAERLKGVDSTLKIQPAKLEDSAVYLCASSLGNTIYFGEGSWLTVV.

The CDR3 reads CASSQKLLASGERSYEQYF. CDR3 bases: TGCGCCAGCAGTCAGAAACTGCTGGCTTCGGGAGAAAGGTCTTACGAGCAGTACTTC. The V gene is TRBV23-1, the J gene TRBJ2-7; D perhaps matches TRBD2 (6 bases). TRBV23-1 is annotated as an ORF whose role is uncertain. This CDR3 is 19 amino acids long. V lost 3 bases and J 4 bases, leaving 28 bases between the germline ends.

The chain couples TRBV12-3 or TRBV12-4 to TRBJ1-2; D is unresolved. Trimming took 6 bases from V and 6 from J, leaving 8 bases between them. The CDR3 covers 11 residues. The chain's CDR3 is CASRVNDGYTF. As DNA, the CDR3 is TGTGCCAGCAGGGTAAATGATGGCTACACCTTC.

This clone was picked up one time. This chain links TRBV7-9 with TRBJ1-2, with D unresolved. V lost 5 bases and J lost 10, with 20 bases in between. CDR1 SEHNR and CDR2 FQNEAQ come from the germline V gene (reference sequence). CDR3 length equals 14 residues. CDR3 bases: TGTGCCAGCAGCCCCCGGGATACCGCCGGAGTCTACACCTTC. It translates to CASSPRDTAGVYTF.

The rearrangement uses TRBV10-3 and TRBJ2-1, with TRBD1 as a possible D gene (5 bases). In germline, CDR1 is ENHRY, CDR2 SYGVKD. The CDR3 runs 16 residues. V was cut by 1 base and J by 5 bases, with 15 bases left in between. CDR3 protein: CAISEFGSQGNNEQFF. The DNA for the CDR3 is TGTGCCATCAGTGAGTTCGGTTCCCAGGGAAACAATGAGCAGTTCTTC.

The V and J genes are TRBV7-2 and TRBJ2-7; 9 bases align to TRBD2. The length of the CDR3 is 16 residues. V shed 1 base, J shed 1 base, and the junction held 5 bases outside the gene matches. Germline CDR1 reads SGHTA; CDR2 reads FQGNSA. As DNA, the CDR3 is TGTGCCAGCAGCTTAGTGTCGACTAGCGGATCCTACGAGCAGTACTTC. Protein product: CASSLVSTSGSYEQYF.

The J gene is TRBJ2-1, the V gene TRBV24-1; 7 bases line up with TRBD2. After removal of 3 bases from V and 0 bases from J, the junction contained 4 bases not matched to a gene. The CDR3 is 16 residues long. In germline, CDR1 is KGHDR, CDR2 SFDVKD. For the CDR3, the DNA is TGTGCCACCAGTGATGCTAGCGGTCGCTCCTACAATGAGCAGTTCTTC. Translation: CATSDASGRSYNEQFF.